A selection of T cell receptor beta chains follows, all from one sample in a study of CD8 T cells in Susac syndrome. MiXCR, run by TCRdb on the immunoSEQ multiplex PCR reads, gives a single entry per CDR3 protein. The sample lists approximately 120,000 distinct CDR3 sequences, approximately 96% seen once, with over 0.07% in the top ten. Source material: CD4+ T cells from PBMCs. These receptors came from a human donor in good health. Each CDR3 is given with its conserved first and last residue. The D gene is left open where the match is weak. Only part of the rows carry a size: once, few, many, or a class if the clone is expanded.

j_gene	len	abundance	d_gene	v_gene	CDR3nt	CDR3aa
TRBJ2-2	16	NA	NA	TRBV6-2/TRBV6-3	TGTGCCAGCAGTACCCCGGAGGGCGGTAACACCGGGGAGCTGTTTTTT	CASSTPEGGNTGELFF
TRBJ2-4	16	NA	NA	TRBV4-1	TGCGCCAGCAGCCAAGTCGGGTGGCTGGATAAAAGCATTCAGTACTTC	CASSQVGWLDKSIQYF
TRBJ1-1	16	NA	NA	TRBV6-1	TGTGCCAGCAGCCTTGACGGAGCAAAGCGGAACACTGAAGCTTTCTTT	CASSLDGAKRNTEAFF
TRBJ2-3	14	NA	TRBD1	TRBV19	TGTGCCAGTAGTATCCGACAGGGGGGAGATACGCAGTATTTT	CASSIRQGGDTQYF
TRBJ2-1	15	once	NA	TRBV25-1	TGTGCCAGCAGTGGACCTGCGGTTGCCTACAATGAGCAGTTCTTC	CASSGPAVAYNEQFF
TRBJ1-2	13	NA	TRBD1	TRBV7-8	TGTGCCAGCGGCCTGACAGGGAACTATGGCTACACCTTC	CASGLTGNYGYTF
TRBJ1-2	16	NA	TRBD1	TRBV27	TGTGCCAGCAGTTTATCTGGGACAGGGTTTAGCTATGGCTACACCTTC	CASSLSGTGFSYGYTF
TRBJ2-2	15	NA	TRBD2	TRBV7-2	TGTGCCAGCAGCTTTACTAGCGGGAGTACCGGGGAGCTGTTTTTT	CASSFTSGSTGELFF
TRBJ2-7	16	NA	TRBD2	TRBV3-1	TGTGCCAGCAGCCAAGCGTGGCTAGCGGGAATGGACGAGCAGTACTTC	CASSQAWLAGMDEQYF
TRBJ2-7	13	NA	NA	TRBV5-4	TGTGCCAGCAGCTTGGTTGGGGGCCACGAGCAGTACTTC	CASSLVGGHEQYF
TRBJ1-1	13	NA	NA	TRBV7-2	TGTGCCAGCAGCTTGGAAAGGGAGTCTGAAGCTTTCTTT	CASSLERESEAFF
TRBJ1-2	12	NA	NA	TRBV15	TGTGCCACGAAAAGAGAACTTTATGGCTACACCTTC	CATKRELYGYTF
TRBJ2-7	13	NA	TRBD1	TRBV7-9	TGTGCCAGCAGCCCGGACAGGAACTACGAGCAGTACTTC	CASSPDRNYEQYF